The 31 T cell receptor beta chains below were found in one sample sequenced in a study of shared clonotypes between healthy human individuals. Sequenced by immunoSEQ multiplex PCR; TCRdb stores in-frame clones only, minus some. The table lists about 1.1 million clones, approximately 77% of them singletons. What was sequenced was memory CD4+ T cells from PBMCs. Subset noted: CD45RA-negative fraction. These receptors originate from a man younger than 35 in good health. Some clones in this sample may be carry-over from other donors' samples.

The CDR3 DNA is TGCAGCGCAGGCGCGGGGGTACAAGAGACCCAGTACTTC. Translating gives CSAGAGVQETQYF. This chain links TRBV29-1 with TRBJ2-5; 7 bases fit TRBD2. The CDR3 is 13 amino acids. The V gene end was trimmed by 7 bases and the J gene end by 2 bases; junction bases not matched to a gene: 7. In germline, CDR1 is SQVTM, CDR2 ANQGSEA.

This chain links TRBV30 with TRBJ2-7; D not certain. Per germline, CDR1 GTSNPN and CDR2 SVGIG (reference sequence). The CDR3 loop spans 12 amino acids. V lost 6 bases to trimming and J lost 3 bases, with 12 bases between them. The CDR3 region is CACERSLYEQYF. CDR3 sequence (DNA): TGTGCCTGTGAAAGGAGCCTCTACGAGCAGTACTTC.

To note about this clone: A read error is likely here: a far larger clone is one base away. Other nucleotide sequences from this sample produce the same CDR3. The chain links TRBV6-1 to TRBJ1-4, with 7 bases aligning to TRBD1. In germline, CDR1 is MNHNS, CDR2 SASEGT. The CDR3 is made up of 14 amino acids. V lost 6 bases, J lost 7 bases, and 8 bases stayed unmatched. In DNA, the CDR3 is TGTGCCAGCAGAGGGGAGGCAGGGGGTGAAAAACTGTTTTTT. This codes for CASRGEAGGEKLFF.

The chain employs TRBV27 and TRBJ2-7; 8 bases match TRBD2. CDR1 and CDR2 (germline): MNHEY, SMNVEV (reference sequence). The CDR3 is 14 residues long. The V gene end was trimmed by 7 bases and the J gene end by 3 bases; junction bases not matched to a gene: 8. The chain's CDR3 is CASKGSGSFYEQYF. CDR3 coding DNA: TGTGCCAGCAAGGGGAGCGGGAGTTTCTACGAGCAGTACTTC.

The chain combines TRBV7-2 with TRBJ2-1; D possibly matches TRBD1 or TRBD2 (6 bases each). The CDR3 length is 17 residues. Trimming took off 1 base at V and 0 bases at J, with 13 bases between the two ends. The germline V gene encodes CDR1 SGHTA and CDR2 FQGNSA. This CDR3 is CASSLVRGLGSYNEQFF. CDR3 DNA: TGTGCCAGCAGCTTAGTACGGGGGCTCGGCTCCTACAATGAGCAGTTCTTC.

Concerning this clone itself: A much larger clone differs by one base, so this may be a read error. CDR3 in amino acids: CASSLQGGYGYTF. CDR3 coding DNA: TGTGCCAGCAGCTTACAGGGAGGCTATGGCTACACCTTC. The rearrangement links TRBV13 to TRBJ1-2, with a tentative D call TRBD1 (5 bases). V was pared by 2 bases and J by 4 bases, with 8 bases between. Germline loops: CDR1 PRHDT, CDR2 FYEKMQ (reference sequence). This CDR3 comprises 13 residues.

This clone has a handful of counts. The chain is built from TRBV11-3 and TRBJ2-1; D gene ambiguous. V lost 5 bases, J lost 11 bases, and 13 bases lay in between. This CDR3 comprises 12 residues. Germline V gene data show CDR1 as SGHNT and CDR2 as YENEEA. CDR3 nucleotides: TGTGCCAGCAGCCTATATACAGATCAGCAGTTCTTC. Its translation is CASSLYTDQQFF.

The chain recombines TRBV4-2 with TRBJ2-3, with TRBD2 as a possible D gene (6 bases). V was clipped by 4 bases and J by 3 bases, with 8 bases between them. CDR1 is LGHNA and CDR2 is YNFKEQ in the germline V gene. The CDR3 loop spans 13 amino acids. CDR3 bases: TGTGCCAGCAGCCGGGACTGGACAGATACGCAGTATTTT. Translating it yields CASSRDWTDTQYF.

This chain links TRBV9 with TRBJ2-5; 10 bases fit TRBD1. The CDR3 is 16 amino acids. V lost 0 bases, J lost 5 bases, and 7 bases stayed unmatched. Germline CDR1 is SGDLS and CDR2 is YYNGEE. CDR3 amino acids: CASSVAGTGVSETQYF. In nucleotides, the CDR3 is TGTGCCAGCAGCGTAGCGGGGACAGGGGTGTCGGAGACCCAGTACTTC.

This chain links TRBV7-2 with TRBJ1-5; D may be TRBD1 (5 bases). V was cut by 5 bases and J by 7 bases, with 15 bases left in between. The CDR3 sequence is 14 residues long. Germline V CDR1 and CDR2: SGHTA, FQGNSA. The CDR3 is CASSQDFRGQPQHF. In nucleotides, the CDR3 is TGTGCCAGCAGCCAAGATTTTCGGGGGCAGCCCCAGCATTTT.

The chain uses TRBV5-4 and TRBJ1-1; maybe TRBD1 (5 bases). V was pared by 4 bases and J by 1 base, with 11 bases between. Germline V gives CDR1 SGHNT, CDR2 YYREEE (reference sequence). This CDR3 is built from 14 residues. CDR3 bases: TGTGCCAGCAGCCGGCCGACAGCGAACACTGAAGCTTTCTTT. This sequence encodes CASSRPTANTEAFF.

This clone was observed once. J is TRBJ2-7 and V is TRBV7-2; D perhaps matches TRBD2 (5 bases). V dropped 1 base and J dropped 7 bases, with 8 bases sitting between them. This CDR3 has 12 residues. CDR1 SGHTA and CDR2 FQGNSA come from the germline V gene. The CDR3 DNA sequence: TGTGCCAGCAGCTTAGAGGGCGGGGAGCAGTACTTC. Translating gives CASSLEGGEQYF.

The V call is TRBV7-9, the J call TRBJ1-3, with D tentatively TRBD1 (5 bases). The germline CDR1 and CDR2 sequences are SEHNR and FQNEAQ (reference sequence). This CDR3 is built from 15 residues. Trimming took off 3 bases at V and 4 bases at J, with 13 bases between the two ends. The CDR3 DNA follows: TGTGCCAGCAGCTTCCCCGGGACTCCGGGAAACACCATATATTTT. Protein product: CASSFPGTPGNTIYF.

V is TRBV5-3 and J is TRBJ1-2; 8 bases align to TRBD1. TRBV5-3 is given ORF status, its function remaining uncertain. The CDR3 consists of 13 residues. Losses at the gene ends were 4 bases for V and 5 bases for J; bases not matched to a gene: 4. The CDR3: CARSPGGRYGYTF. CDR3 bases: TGTGCCAGAAGCCCAGGGGGCAGGTATGGCTACACCTTC.

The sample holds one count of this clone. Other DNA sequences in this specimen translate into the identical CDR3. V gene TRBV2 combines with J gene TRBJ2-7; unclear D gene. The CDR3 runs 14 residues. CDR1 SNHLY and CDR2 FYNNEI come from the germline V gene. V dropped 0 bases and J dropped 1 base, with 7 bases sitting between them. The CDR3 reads CASSEAGSSYEQYF. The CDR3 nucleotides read TGTGCCAGCAGTGAAGCGGGATCGTCCTACGAGCAGTACTTC.

The CDR3 DNA follows: TGTGCCATCAGTGATCAGTCGGCTAGCGGGAGCTACGAGCAGTACTTC. It encodes CAISDQSASGSYEQYF. The chain combines TRBV10-3 with TRBJ2-7, with TRBD2 matching 10 bases. The CDR3 has 16 amino acids. Germline V CDR1 and CDR2: ENHRY, SYGVKD. The J segment lost 3 bases and the V segment lost 3 bases, leaving 8 bases of the junction unmatched.

The CDR3 sequence is CASRIQDWGYGYTF. CDR3 nucleotides: TGTGCCAGTAGAATCCAAGACTGGGGCTATGGCTACACCTTC. This chain joins TRBV19 and TRBJ1-2; no firm D call. This CDR3 has 14 residues. Trimming shortened V by 6 bases and J by 4 bases, and 15 bases separated the two germline ends. The germline V gene has CDR1 LNHDA and CDR2 SQIVND (reference sequence).

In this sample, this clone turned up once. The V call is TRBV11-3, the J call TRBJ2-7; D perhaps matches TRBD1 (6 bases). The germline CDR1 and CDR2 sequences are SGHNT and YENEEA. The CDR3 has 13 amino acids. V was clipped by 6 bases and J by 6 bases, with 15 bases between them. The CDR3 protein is CASSGDTRGEQYF. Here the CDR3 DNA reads TGTGCCAGCAGTGGGGACACGAGGGGCGAGCAGTACTTC.

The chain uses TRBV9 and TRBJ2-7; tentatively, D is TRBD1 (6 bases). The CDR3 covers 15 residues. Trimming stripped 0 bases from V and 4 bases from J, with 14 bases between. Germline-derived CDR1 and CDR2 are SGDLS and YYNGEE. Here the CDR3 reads CASSVDSTGKYEQYF. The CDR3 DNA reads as TGTGCCAGCAGCGTAGATTCCACAGGGAAATACGAGCAGTACTTC.

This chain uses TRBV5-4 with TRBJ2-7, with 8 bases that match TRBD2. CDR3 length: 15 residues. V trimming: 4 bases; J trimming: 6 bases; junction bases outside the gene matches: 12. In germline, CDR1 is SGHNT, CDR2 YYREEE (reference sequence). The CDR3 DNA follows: TGTGCCAGCAGCGGAAGCAGGGAGGCGGGGGGCGAGCAGTACTTC. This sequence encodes CASSGSREAGGEQYF.

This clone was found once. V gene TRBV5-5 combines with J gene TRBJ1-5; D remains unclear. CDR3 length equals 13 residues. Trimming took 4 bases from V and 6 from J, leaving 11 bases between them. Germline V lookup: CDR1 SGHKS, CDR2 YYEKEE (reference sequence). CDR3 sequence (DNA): TGTGCCAGCAGCCCTGGGCAGGCTCAGCCCCAGCATTTT. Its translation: CASSPGQAQPQHF.

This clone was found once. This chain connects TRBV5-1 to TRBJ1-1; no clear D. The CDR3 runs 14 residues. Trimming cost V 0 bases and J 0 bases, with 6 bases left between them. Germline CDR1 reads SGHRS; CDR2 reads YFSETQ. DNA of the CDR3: TGCGCCAGCAGCTTGGCGACCCTGAACACTGAAGCTTTCTTT. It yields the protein CASSLATLNTEAFF.

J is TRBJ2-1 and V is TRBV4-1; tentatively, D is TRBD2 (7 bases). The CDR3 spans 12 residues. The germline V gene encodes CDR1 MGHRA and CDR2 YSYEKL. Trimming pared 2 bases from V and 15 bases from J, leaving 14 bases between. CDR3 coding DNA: TGCGCCAGCAGCCAAATACAGGGAGGGAGGTTCTTC. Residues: CASSQIQGGRFF.

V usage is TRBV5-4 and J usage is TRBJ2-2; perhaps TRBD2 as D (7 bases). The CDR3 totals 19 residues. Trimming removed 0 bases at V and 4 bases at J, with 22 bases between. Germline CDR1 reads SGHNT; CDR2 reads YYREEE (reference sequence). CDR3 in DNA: TGTGCCAGCAGCTTGGCCTTTGTTGCCGGGGGGCGCGGCACCGGGGAGCTGTTTTTT. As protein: CASSLAFVAGGRGTGELFF. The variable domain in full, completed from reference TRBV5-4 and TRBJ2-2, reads ETGVTQSPTHLIKTRGQQVTLRCSSQSGHNTVSWYQQALGQGPQFIFQYYREEENGRGNFPPRFSGLQFPNYSSELNVNALELDDSALYLCASSLAFVAGGRGTGELFFGEGSRLTVL.

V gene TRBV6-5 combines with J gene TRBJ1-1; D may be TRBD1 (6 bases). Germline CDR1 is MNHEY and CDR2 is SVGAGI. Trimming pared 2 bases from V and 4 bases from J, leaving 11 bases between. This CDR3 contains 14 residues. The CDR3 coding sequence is TGTGCCAGCAGTTACAGGGGGTGGGGCACTGAAGCTTTCTTT. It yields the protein CASSYRGWGTEAFF.

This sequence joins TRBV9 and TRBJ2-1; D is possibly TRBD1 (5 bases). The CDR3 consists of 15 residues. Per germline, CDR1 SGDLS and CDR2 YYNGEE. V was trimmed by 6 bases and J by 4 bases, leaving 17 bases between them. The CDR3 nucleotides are TGTGCCAGCACCATAACAGGCGACACATACAATGAGCAGTTCTTC. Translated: CASTITGDTYNEQFF.

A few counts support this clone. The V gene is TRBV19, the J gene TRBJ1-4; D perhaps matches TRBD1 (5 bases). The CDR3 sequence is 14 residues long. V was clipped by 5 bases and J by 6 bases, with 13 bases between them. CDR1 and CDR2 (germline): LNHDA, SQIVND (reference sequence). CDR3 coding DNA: TGTGCCAGTAGTGTTGAGACAGCGCATGAAAAACTGTTTTTT. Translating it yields CASSVETAHEKLFF.

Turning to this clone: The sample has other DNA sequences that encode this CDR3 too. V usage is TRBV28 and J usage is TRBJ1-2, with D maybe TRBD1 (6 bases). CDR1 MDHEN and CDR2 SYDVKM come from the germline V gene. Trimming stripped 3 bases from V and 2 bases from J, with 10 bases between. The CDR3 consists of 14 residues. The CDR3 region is CASSLRGANYGYTF. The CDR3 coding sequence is TGTGCCAGCAGTTTGAGGGGGGCCAACTATGGCTACACCTTC.

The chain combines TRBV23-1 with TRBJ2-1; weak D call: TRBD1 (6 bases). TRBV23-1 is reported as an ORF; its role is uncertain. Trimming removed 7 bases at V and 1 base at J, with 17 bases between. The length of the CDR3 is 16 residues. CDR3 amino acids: CASNPIGQLSYNEQFF. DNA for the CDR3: TGCGCCAGCAACCCAATCGGACAGTTATCCTACAATGAGCAGTTCTTC.

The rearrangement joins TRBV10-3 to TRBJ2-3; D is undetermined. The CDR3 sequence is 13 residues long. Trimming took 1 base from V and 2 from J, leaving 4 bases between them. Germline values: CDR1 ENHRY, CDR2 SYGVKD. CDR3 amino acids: CAISEFFTDTQYF. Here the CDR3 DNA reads TGTGCCATCAGTGAGTTCTTCACAGATACGCAGTATTTT.

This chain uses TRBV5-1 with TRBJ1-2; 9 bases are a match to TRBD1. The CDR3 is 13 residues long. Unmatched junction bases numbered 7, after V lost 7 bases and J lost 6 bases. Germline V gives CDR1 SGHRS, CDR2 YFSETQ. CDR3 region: CASREGQGDGYTF. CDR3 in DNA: TGCGCCAGCCGGGAGGGACAGGGCGATGGCTACACCTTC.